The present entry profiles one T cell receptor beta chain with its context. V lost 3 bases, J lost 7 bases, and 27 bases lay in between. This CDR3 is 18 amino acids long. Produced via immunoSEQ multiplex PCR; TCRdb's table is partial and in-frame only. The sample contains 100,000 to 150,000 clones, 87% of which appear only once. This sample is part of a study of control samples from healthy donors and cancer patients. Sequencing was performed on blood. The chain is built from TRBV5-3 and TRBJ2-3; D perhaps matches TRBD2 (5 bases). TRBV5-3 falls under the ORF class, with uncertain function. This clonotype was sampled from a man in his forties in good health. The CDR3 sequence: CARSWKTTRRDFSHTQYF. Here the CDR3 DNA reads TGTGCCAGAAGCTGGAAAACGACCCGTCGGGATTTTTCGCATACGCAGTATTTT.